This record concerns one T cell receptor beta chain sequence. This sample is drawn from a study of OX40 agonist ivuxolimab in advanced cancers. This CDR3 is 14 amino acids long. V lost 5 bases and J 7 bases, leaving 15 bases between the germline ends. Germline-derived CDR1 and CDR2 are SEHNR and FQNEAQ (reference sequence). Some clones are missing from TCRdb's copy, which holds only in-frame ones; the method was immunoSEQ multiplex PCR. Of tens of thousands of clones in the sample, 65% to 85% were seen once. The rearrangement joins TRBV7-9 to TRBJ2-1, with TRBD2 as a possible D gene (6 bases). The clonotype was recovered from an adult with an advanced solid tumor such as melanoma, head and neck, liver or kidney cancer. The specimen comprised CD4+ or CD8+ T cells sorted from blood, sampled in a trial of the OX40 agonist ivuxolimab. Here the CDR3 reads CASSPERVVNEQFF. The CDR3 DNA follows: TGTGCCAGCAGCCCGGAGCGGGTTGTTAATGAGCAGTTCTTC.